A selection of T cell receptor beta chains follows, all from one sample in a study of beta chain features in type 1 diabetes. Assay used: immunoSEQ multiplex PCR; TCRdb lists only in-frame clones, some missing. In the table there are 250,000 to 300,000 clones, 8% of which are singletons. The sample consisted of central memory CD4+ T cells from blood. The receptor source for this set is a woman younger than 30 in good health. The CDR3 runs from the conserved cysteine through the conserved F or W. Fields, in order: V gene, J gene, CDR3 protein.

V gene: TRBV6-4; J gene: TRBJ2-1; CDR3 protein: CASSDLGGSGGRNEQFF
V gene: TRBV28; J gene: TRBJ1-5; CDR3 protein: CASVGLSNQPQHF
V gene: TRBV4-2; J gene: TRBJ2-7; CDR3 protein: CASSRGGRSSYEQYF
V gene: TRBV7-6; J gene: TRBJ1-6; CDR3 protein: CASSQRSGTANSPLHF
V gene: TRBV7-2; J gene: TRBJ2-2; CDR3 protein: CASSFLLAGAITGELFF
V gene: TRBV19; J gene: TRBJ2-3; CDR3 protein: CASSTPGQGAQYF
V gene: TRBV7-9; J gene: TRBJ1-1; CDR3 protein: CASNWAGGTEAFF
V gene: TRBV5-6; J gene: TRBJ1-2; CDR3 protein: CASSFWDRVAGYTF
V gene: TRBV5-4; J gene: TRBJ2-7; CDR3 protein: CASSLSGREQYF
V gene: TRBV18; J gene: TRBJ2-7; CDR3 protein: CASSPPGDSSYEQYF
V gene: TRBV15; J gene: TRBJ2-3; CDR3 protein: CATSVQTSSLTQYF
V gene: TRBV7-2; J gene: TRBJ2-3; CDR3 protein: CASSFGQGADTQYF
V gene: TRBV18; J gene: TRBJ1-3; CDR3 protein: CASSPLRESSGNTIYF
V gene: TRBV28; J gene: TRBJ1-1; CDR3 protein: CASRSDNSFEAFF
V gene: TRBV9; J gene: TRBJ2-1; CDR3 protein: CASSVAGYLTYNEQFF
V gene: TRBV6-1; J gene: TRBJ2-6; CDR3 protein: CASRTGTGANVLTF
V gene: TRBV4-2; J gene: TRBJ2-6; CDR3 protein: CASSQGGGGSGANVLTF
V gene: TRBV5-1; J gene: TRBJ1-2; CDR3 protein: CASSLVSRQGAGDYGYTF
V gene: TRBV6-5; J gene: TRBJ1-3; CDR3 protein: CASSAGQISGNTIYF
V gene: TRBV7-2; J gene: TRBJ2-3; CDR3 protein: CASSLLAGGSPDTQYF
V gene: TRBV25-1; J gene: TRBJ1-5; CDR3 protein: CASSEYGGTQPQHF
V gene: TRBV5-1; J gene: TRBJ1-1; CDR3 protein: CASSFETGIKAFF
V gene: TRBV30; J gene: TRBJ1-4; CDR3 protein: CAFGAGSFATNEKLFF
V gene: TRBV6-6; J gene: TRBJ1-5; CDR3 protein: CASRTGPGNQPQHF
V gene: TRBV25-1; J gene: TRBJ1-5; CDR3 protein: CASSDYSNQPQHF
V gene: TRBV5-4; J gene: TRBJ1-2; CDR3 protein: CASSLKSVYGFTF
V gene: TRBV5-1; J gene: TRBJ2-7; CDR3 protein: CASSLIGGIYEQYF
V gene: TRBV6-5; J gene: TRBJ1-5; CDR3 protein: CASSYDRGRQPQHF
V gene: TRBV5-1; J gene: TRBJ2-1; CDR3 protein: CASDLMGGGGNEQFF
V gene: TRBV19; J gene: TRBJ2-5; CDR3 protein: CASSMPTGGLLQETQYF
V gene: TRBV7-9; J gene: TRBJ2-2; CDR3 protein: CASSSRQGGDTGELFF
V gene: TRBV7-9; J gene: TRBJ2-3; CDR3 protein: CASSSYRGPDTQYF
V gene: TRBV18; J gene: TRBJ2-3; CDR3 protein: CASSPRGFGTDTQYF
V gene: TRBV19; J gene: TRBJ2-6; CDR3 protein: CASSMWPGPLAF
V gene: TRBV21-1; J gene: TRBJ1-6; CDR3 protein: CASSYTLRGGKKNSPLHF
V gene: TRBV11-2; J gene: TRBJ2-1; CDR3 protein: CASSLSAGNEQFF
V gene: TRBV4-1; J gene: TRBJ2-5; CDR3 protein: CASSALPEKQGQETQYF
V gene: TRBV16; J gene: TRBJ2-3; CDR3 protein: CASSKGDPTTDTQYF
V gene: TRBV7-2; J gene: TRBJ2-3; CDR3 protein: CASSLGSGGSTDTQYF
V gene: TRBV7-6; J gene: TRBJ2-3; CDR3 protein: CASSLVTTGTQYF
V gene: TRBV4-2; J gene: TRBJ1-2; CDR3 protein: CASSQDRVRSDGYTF
V gene: TRBV7-2; J gene: TRBJ2-7; CDR3 protein: CASSIKPRAGRYEQYF
V gene: TRBV4-1; J gene: TRBJ1-4; CDR3 protein: CASSLRDRENEKLFF
V gene: TRBV30; J gene: TRBJ1-5; CDR3 protein: CAWTPGPNQPQHF
V gene: TRBV14; J gene: TRBJ1-2; CDR3 protein: CASSPTGTSYGYTF
V gene: TRBV7-8; J gene: TRBJ1-5; CDR3 protein: CASSYRGGSNQPQHF
V gene: TRBV7-2; J gene: TRBJ1-4; CDR3 protein: CASSLGSLRGEKLFF
V gene: TRBV4-1; J gene: TRBJ1-1; CDR3 protein: CASRTEAFF
V gene: TRBV5-4; J gene: TRBJ2-1; CDR3 protein: CASSSGGAVTYNEQFF
V gene: TRBV18; J gene: TRBJ1-2; CDR3 protein: CASRNTGNGYTF
V gene: TRBV7-2; J gene: TRBJ2-3; CDR3 protein: CASSPDGNTDTQYF
V gene: TRBV7-2; J gene: TRBJ1-2; CDR3 protein: CASSFGVYGYTF
V gene: TRBV18; J gene: TRBJ1-1; CDR3 protein: CASSLDRNTEAFF
V gene: TRBV23-1; J gene: TRBJ1-4; CDR3 protein: CASFRMRDLNEKLFF
V gene: TRBV29-1; J gene: TRBJ1-5; CDR3 protein: CSVGGHNQPQHF
V gene: TRBV18; J gene: TRBJ1-1; CDR3 protein: CASSPGLNTEAFF
V gene: TRBV2; J gene: TRBJ2-2; CDR3 protein: CASRGQLNTGELFF
V gene: TRBV27; J gene: TRBJ2-1; CDR3 protein: CASSLRGGKVSDEQFF
V gene: TRBV4-3; J gene: TRBJ2-7; CDR3 protein: CASSHFGGGRAYEQYF